One and the same sample provided the 9 T cell receptor delta chains below, sequenced in a study of gamma-delta chains in newborns, infants, children (dated by TCRdb to the late 2010s). The sequencer listed for this sample is Illumina MiSeq. In TCRdb, clones were called once more from the public reads by CATT, and rows of identical DNA were later combined. In all, the sample holds about 3,800 delta-chain clones, and under 2.5% of those were seen once. The top ten clones comprise roughly 9.3% of the sample. The source material was blood. These receptor sequences come from a child who was a newborn, infant or young child, either healthy, febrile or measles-vaccinated (not recorded which).

V gene TRDV2 combines with J gene TRDJ3; 13 positions agree with TRDD3. J gave up 0 bases and V 3 bases, and 4 bases lay outside the gene matches. Germline CDR1 reads GEAIGNYY; CDR2 reads EKD. This CDR3 has 19 amino acids. CDR3 protein: CACDYWGIRSSWDTRQMFF. CDR3 DNA sequence: TGTGCCTGTGACTACTGGGGGATACGGAGCTCCTGGGACACCCGACAGATGTTTTTC.

By proportion, this clone is large. This sample also contains other DNA sequences that code for the same CDR3. The CDR3 region has the DNA TGTGCCTGTGACACTGGGGGATACACCGATAAACTCATCTTT. This encodes CACDTGGYTDKLIF. The genes are TRDV2 and TRDJ1; 8 bases map to TRDD3. CDR1 is GEAIGNYY and CDR2 is EKD in the germline V gene. V shed 1 base and J 0 bases; nucleotides not matched to a gene: 0. The CDR3 totals 14 residues.

Notes on this clone: This likely traces to a read error, being one base from a far larger clone. This chain uses TRDV2 with TRDJ1; 12 bases fit TRDD3. CDR3 length: 21 amino acids. J gave up 3 bases and V 5 bases, and 24 bases lay outside the gene matches. Germline assignment: CDR1 GEAIGNYY and CDR2 EKD. CDR3 loop: CACAVLRREYWGIPSADKLIF. The CDR3 DNA sequence: TGTGCCTGTGCCGTACTACGGAGGGAGTACTGGGGGATACCTAGCGCCGATAAACTCATCTTT.

This clone has just a few counts. The genes are TRDV2 and TRDJ3; D may be TRDD3 (5 bases). Trimming shortened V by 3 bases and J by 0 bases, and 20 bases separated the two germline ends. There are 20 residues in the CDR3. CDR1 is GEAIGNYY and CDR2 is EKD in the germline V gene. Here the CDR3 DNA reads TGTGCCTGTGACCCCCGAGGGGGGGTTACCTTCTCCTGGGACACCCGACAGATGTTTTTC. Translating gives CACDPRGGVTFSWDTRQMFF.

This clone was observed a few times. J is TRDJ3 and V is TRDV2, with 10 bases that match TRDD3. The CDR3 consists of 19 residues. CDR1 and CDR2 from the germline V gene are GEAIGNYY and EKD. V was pared by 3 bases and J by 0 bases, with 7 bases of the junction left unmatched. The DNA of the CDR3 is TGTGCCTGTGACGTACTGGGGGATGCGAGCTCCTGGGACACCCGACAGATGTTTTTC. This codes for CACDVLGDASSWDTRQMFF.

Regarding this clone: This likely reflects a read error, since a far larger clone is one base away. The J gene was not called, though the V gene is TRDV2; the table's D call of TRDD3 was not tested on the DNA. Germline CDR1 GEAIGNYY, CDR2 EKD. This CDR3 contains 20 residues. CDR3: CACDPWGISRSSWDTRHMFF. The CDR3 region has the DNA TGTGCCTGTGACCCTTGGGGGATTAGTAGGAGCTCCTGGGACACCCGACATATGTTTTTC.

This clone has just a few counts. A read error may be the cause here, since a much bigger clone is one base away. V is TRDV2 and J is TRDJ1; TRDD3 matches 8 bases. CDR3 size: 14 residues. The germline V gene encodes CDR1 GEAIGNYY and CDR2 EKD. CDR3 residues: CARDLLGDTDKLIF. The CDR3 DNA reads as TGTGCCCGTGACCTACTGGGGGACACCGATAAACTCATCTTT.

This clone was detected only a few times. The chain has TRDV1 and TRDJ1; 10 bases match TRDD3. The CDR3 is 17 residues long. Germline V CDR1 and CDR2: TSWWSYY, QGS. The V gene end was trimmed by 4 bases and the J gene end by 0 bases; junction bases not matched to a gene: 8. The CDR3 is CALGARGTGGYTDKLIF. Here the CDR3 DNA reads TGTGCTCTTGGGGCCCGGGGTACTGGGGGATACACCGATAAACTCATCTTT.

Comments on this clone: This is likely an artifact of a read error, given a far larger clone one base away. Other DNA sequences in this specimen translate into the identical CDR3. The rearrangement uses TRDV2 and TRDJ3; 11 bases map to TRDD3. CDR3 length: 17 residues. Germline V lookup: CDR1 GEAIGNYY, CDR2 EKD. CDR3 residues: CACDVLGDTWDTRQMFF. The CDR3 nucleotides are TGCGCCTGTGACGTACTGGGGGATACCTGGGACACCCGACAGATGTTTTTC.